Below, 30 T cell receptor beta chains from the same sample are listed, as sequenced in a study of blood T cell repertoires in COVID-19. Profiling relied on immunoSEQ multiplex PCR, and the TCRdb table lists in-frame clones only, not all of them. The sample shows roughly 250,000 clones, about 88% of them seen only once. Sequences were obtained from peripheral blood. These receptor sequences come from a woman aged 40 to 50 who had recovered from COVID-19.

The rearrangement links TRBV5-1 to TRBJ2-7, with D unresolved. Germline V CDR1 and CDR2: SGHRS, YFSETQ. The CDR3 totals 13 residues. V was cut by 0 bases and J by 7 bases, with 11 bases left in between. This CDR3 is CASSLDPSREQYF. DNA for the CDR3: TGCGCCAGCAGCTTGGATCCCTCGCGTGAGCAGTACTTC.

This chain joins TRBV27 and TRBJ1-3; D uncertain. Trimming took 2 bases from V and 2 from J, leaving 4 bases between them. The germline V gene has CDR1 MNHEY and CDR2 SMNVEV (reference sequence). The CDR3 spans 13 residues. CDR3 protein: CASSLTAGNTIYF. CDR3 in DNA: TGTGCCAGCAGTTTAACGGCTGGAAACACCATATATTTT.

This rearrangement joins TRBV6-2 or TRBV6-3 to TRBJ1-6; no reliable D call. V lost 3 bases and J lost 7, with 13 bases in between. Germline CDR1 and CDR2: MNHEY and SVGEGT. CDR3 length: 15 amino acids. DNA of the CDR3: TGTGCCAGCAGTTATCCGGGAGCCAACAATTCACCCCTCCACTTT. Its protein product is CASSYPGANNSPLHF.

The chain uses TRBV18 and TRBJ1-4, with 8 positions matching TRBD1. The CDR3 sequence is 16 residues long. V was pared by 4 bases and J by 1 base, with 5 bases of the junction left unmatched. Germline loops: CDR1 KGHSH, CDR2 LQKENI. CDR3 loop: CASSRGQGLTNEKLFF. CDR3 DNA sequence: TGTGCCAGCTCACGAGGACAGGGCTTAACTAATGAAAAACTGTTTTTT.

The rearrangement joins TRBV7-9 to TRBJ2-7; tentatively, D is TRBD2 (6 bases). This CDR3 is built from 13 residues. Trimming pared 5 bases from V and 8 bases from J, leaving 16 bases between. Germline CDR1 and CDR2: SEHNR and FQNEAQ (reference sequence). The CDR3 region is CASSTEGWGKQYF. The CDR3 nucleotides read TGTGCCAGCAGCACGGAGGGGTGGGGGAAGCAGTACTTC.

V usage is TRBV5-1 and J usage is TRBJ1-5; 7 bases are a match to TRBD1. Trimming cost V 0 bases and J 7 bases; bases outside gene matches: 7. The CDR3 consists of 15 residues. Germline loops: CDR1 SGHRS, CDR2 YFSETQ. CDR3 in DNA: TGCGCCAGCAGCTTGGGGACAGGTGGTTTCCAGCCCCAGCATTTT. This encodes CASSLGTGGFQPQHF.

This clone was observed a single time. The chain has TRBV19 and TRBJ2-1; TRBD2 agrees at 11 bases. Unmatched junction bases numbered 9, after V lost 6 bases and J lost 8 bases. Looked up from germline, CDR1 is LNHDA and CDR2 is SQIVND (reference sequence). The CDR3 is 15 amino acids. CDR3 sequence (DNA): TGTGCCAGTAGCTATAGCGGGAGGGGGGACCATGAGCAGTTCTTC. Translation: CASSYSGRGDHEQFF.

The chain combines TRBV11-1 with TRBJ1-1; possibly TRBD1 for D (6 bases). Trimming shortened V by 5 bases and J by 8 bases, and 12 bases separated the two germline ends. CDR1 is SGHAT, CDR2 FQDESV, per germline (reference sequence). This CDR3 region has 12 residues. Here the CDR3 reads CASSQQGFEAFF. The CDR3 nucleotides are TGTGCCAGCAGCCAGCAGGGGTTCGAAGCTTTCTTT.

This sequence joins TRBV7-9 and TRBJ2-4; 10 nucleotides line up with TRBD1. The junction had 8 bases not matched to a gene; V was cut back by 5 bases and J by 4 bases. Germline lookup yields CDR1 SEHNR and CDR2 FQNEAQ (reference sequence). The length of the CDR3 is 16 residues. The CDR3 protein is CASSPRTGGLKNIQYF. The CDR3 DNA reads TGTGCCAGCAGCCCTCGGACAGGGGGATTAAAAAACATTCAGTACTTC.

CDR3 sequence: CASSLAAGPSLTQYF. The CDR3 bases are TGTGCCAGCAGCTTGGCGGCAGGGCCCTCTCTAACGCAGTATTTT. The chain is built from TRBV5-4 and TRBJ2-3; tentative D call: TRBD1 (5 bases). Germline CDR1 reads SGHNT; CDR2 reads YYREEE (reference sequence). The CDR3 extends over 15 amino acids. V was pared by 0 bases and J by 9 bases, with 17 bases between.

The chain uses TRBV9 and TRBJ2-7, with no clear D. CDR3 size: 14 residues. CDR1 SGDLS and CDR2 YYNGEE come from the germline V gene. Trimming left V 0 bases short and J 0 bases short, with 7 bases between. In DNA form, the CDR3 reads TGTGCCAGCAGCGTAGGGCGGAGCTCCTACGAGCAGTACTTC. Protein product: CASSVGRSSYEQYF.

The genes are TRBV5-1 and TRBJ2-1, with TRBD1 matching over 7 bases. The CDR3 consists of 14 residues. Germline V lookup: CDR1 SGHRS, CDR2 YFSETQ. Germline trimming cut 4 bases from V and 6 bases from J; bases unmatched to any gene: 7. CDR3 amino acids: CASSPGTALNEQFF. Written as DNA, the CDR3 is TGCGCCAGCAGCCCAGGGACAGCGCTCAATGAGCAGTTCTTC.

The chain links TRBV12-3 or TRBV12-4 to TRBJ2-5; weak D call: TRBD2 (5 bases). The CDR3 runs 11 residues. V lost 10 bases, J lost 5 bases, and 11 bases lay in between. CDR3 amino acids: CATGGVETQYF. The CDR3 DNA is TGTGCCACCGGAGGCGTCGAGACCCAGTACTTC.

The V gene is TRBV12-3 or TRBV12-4, the J gene TRBJ2-7; D unresolved. The germline V and J ends were trimmed by 10 bases and 3 bases, with 13 bases remaining between them. The CDR3 contains 12 residues. CDR3 nucleotide sequence: TGTGCCACCCGACGCGGTAACTACGAGCAGTACTTC. It specifies CATRRGNYEQYF.

In this sample, this clone turned up once. J is TRBJ2-7 and V is TRBV5-1; 15 bases line up with TRBD2. Trimming took 4 bases from V and 0 from J; bases not matched to a gene: 5. Germline-derived CDR1 and CDR2 are SGHRS and YFSETQ. CDR3 length: 17 amino acids. The CDR3 sequence is CASSGGLAGGTSYEQYF. The CDR3 DNA reads TGCGCCAGCAGCGGGGGACTAGCGGGAGGCACCTCCTACGAGCAGTACTTC.

This chain connects TRBV27 to TRBJ1-2; D is unresolved. Trimming cost V 0 bases and J 5 bases, with 13 bases left between them. Germline V lookup: CDR1 MNHEY, CDR2 SMNVEV (reference sequence). The length of the CDR3 is 15 residues. The CDR3 region has the DNA TGTGCCAGCAGTTTATCGAGGCAGACTTTTTATGGCTACACCTTC. Its translation is CASSLSRQTFYGYTF.

This chain joins TRBV6-5 and TRBJ2-5, with TRBD1 matching 8 bases. Germline lookup yields CDR1 MNHEY and CDR2 SVGAGI. This CDR3 region has 11 residues. This CDR3 reads CAQGARETQYF. CDR3 DNA: TGTGCTCAGGGGGCCCGAGAGACCCAGTACTTC.

The V gene is TRBV19, the J gene TRBJ2-2, with 11 bases lining up with TRBD2. V lost 8 bases to trimming and J lost 1 base; unmatched junction nucleotides: 3. Germline V gene lookup returns CDR1 LNHDA and CDR2 SQIVND (reference sequence). This CDR3 region has 15 residues. This CDR3 reads CASATSGGNTGELFF. The CDR3, as DNA: TGTGCCAGTGCTACTAGCGGGGGGAACACCGGGGAGCTGTTTTTT.

This clone has only one observation. The chain combines TRBV25-1 with TRBJ2-7; TRBD1 matches at 8 bases. Trimming took 4 bases from V and 6 from J; bases not matched to a gene: 11. This CDR3 is 15 amino acids long. In germline, CDR1 is MGHDK, CDR2 SYGVNS. This chain's CDR3 is CASSASSGQVAEQYF. The CDR3 nucleotides are TGTGCCAGCAGTGCTTCATCGGGACAGGTCGCCGAGCAGTACTTC.

V and J are TRBV5-4 and TRBJ1-2; TRBD1 might be the D (5 bases). Germline-derived CDR1 and CDR2 are SGHNT and YYREEE (reference sequence). V lost 0 bases to trimming and J lost 4 bases, with 16 bases between them. The CDR3 has 16 amino acids. Here the CDR3 reads CASSLEGVTPRYGYTF. The CDR3 nucleotides read TGTGCCAGCAGCTTGGAAGGGGTAACCCCTCGCTATGGCTACACCTTC.

This chain connects TRBV6-2 or TRBV6-3 to TRBJ1-5, with 9 bases lining up with TRBD1. After removal of 2 bases from V and 4 bases from J, the junction contained 3 bases not matched to a gene. CDR1 is MNHEY and CDR2 is SVGEGT in the germline V gene. CDR3 length: 15 amino acids. The CDR3 reads CASSYPGTGNQPQHF. The CDR3 nucleotides are TGTGCCAGCAGTTACCCAGGGACAGGGAATCAGCCCCAGCATTTT.

V gene TRBV10-3 combines with J gene TRBJ1-4; D perhaps matches TRBD1 (5 bases). From germline, CDR1 is ENHRY and CDR2 SYGVKD. CDR3 size: 14 residues. V lost 10 bases, J lost 7 bases, and 19 bases lay in between. CDR3 protein: CATRPSGMSEKLFF. For the CDR3, the DNA is TGTGCCACCCGACCTTCAGGGATGAGTGAAAAACTGTTTTTT.

This clone was recorded once. The V and J genes are TRBV18 and TRBJ1-1; possibly TRBD1 for D (6 bases). V was trimmed by 4 bases and J by 10 bases, leaving 28 bases between them. The CDR3 totals 17 residues. Germline CDR1 reads KGHSH; CDR2 reads LQKENI. The CDR3 loop reads CASSRIEGQLLGSGAFF. CDR3 sequence (DNA): TGTGCCAGCTCACGAATTGAGGGACAACTCCTGGGGTCCGGAGCTTTCTTT.

This clone was seen only a few times. V usage is TRBV19 and J usage is TRBJ1-4; 8 bases agree with TRBD1. Looked up from germline, CDR1 is LNHDA and CDR2 is SQIVND (reference sequence). V lost 3 bases and J lost 8; bases outside the gene matches: 5. This CDR3 is built from 14 residues. This chain's CDR3 is CASSIRQGIEKLFF. For the CDR3, the DNA is TGTGCCAGTAGTATTCGACAGGGGATAGAAAAACTGTTTTTT.

This clone was counted between two and nine times. This chain joins TRBV28 and TRBJ2-7, with 7 bases matching TRBD2. The CDR3 runs to 16 residues. V shed 5 bases and J 7 bases; nucleotides not matched to a gene: 17. CDR1 is MDHEN and CDR2 is SYDVKM in the germline V gene. The CDR3 is CASSPMLGGPSREQYF. Written as DNA, the CDR3 is TGTGCCAGCAGTCCCATGTTGGGAGGGCCCTCGAGGGAGCAGTACTTC.

This clone was observed a few times. The genes are TRBV7-6 and TRBJ1-2, with 9 positions matching TRBD1. The trim removed 1 base at V and 5 bases at J, leaving 5 bases unmatched. From germline, CDR1 is SGHVS and CDR2 FNYEAQ. The CDR3 runs 15 residues. CDR3 region: CASSLEGQGLYGYTF. CDR3 coding DNA: TGTGCCAGCAGCTTAGAGGGACAGGGTTTGTATGGCTACACCTTC.

CDR3 sequence reads: CASSLGSPGSPLHF. Here the CDR3 DNA reads TGTGCCAGCAGCTTGGGGTCTCCAGGGTCACCCCTCCACTTT. The V call is TRBV7-2, the J call TRBJ1-6, with a possible D match to TRBD1 (5 bases). CDR1 is SGHTA and CDR2 is FQGNSA in the germline V gene. There are 14 residues in the CDR3. V was pared by 3 bases and J by 10 bases, with 13 bases between.

The genes are TRBV19 and TRBJ2-2; 12 bases fit TRBD1. The V gene end was trimmed by 3 bases and the J gene end by 3 bases; junction bases not matched to a gene: 11. The germline CDR1 and CDR2 sequences are LNHDA and SQIVND (reference sequence). This CDR3 is built from 19 residues. For the CDR3, the DNA is TGTGCCAGTAGTATCAACCGGGACAGGGGGCGCGGCTACACCGGGGAGCTGTTTTTT. Translated: CASSINRDRGRGYTGELFF.

V is TRBV5-6 and J is TRBJ1-2; 9 bases fit TRBD1. Germline loops: CDR1 SGHDT, CDR2 YYEEEE. The trim removed 1 base at V and 7 bases at J, leaving 11 bases unmatched. There are 16 residues in the CDR3. The CDR3 sequence is CASSLTGQGRVGGYTF. CDR3 nucleotide sequence: TGTGCCAGCAGCTTGACGGGACAGGGAAGGGTTGGTGGCTACACCTTC.

This clone was counted a single time. V usage is TRBV28 and J usage is TRBJ2-7, with 9 nucleotides matching TRBD1. Trimming cost V 4 bases and J 5 bases; bases outside gene matches: 9. The CDR3 loop spans 15 amino acids. Germline V gene data show CDR1 as MDHEN and CDR2 as SYDVKM. Written as DNA, the CDR3 is TGTGCCAGCAGTTCCCAGGACAGGGGTTCCCACGAGCAGTACTTC. Translating it yields CASSSQDRGSHEQYF.